This T cell receptor beta chain came from a study of blood T cell repertoires in COVID-19. Whole-study context: COVID-19 samples collected from the United States, Italy and Spain covered acute and convalescent phases. Nucleic acid was either cDNA or gDNA, and it came from T cells, B-cell-depleted T cells, or PBMCs.

CDR1 and CDR2 from the germline V gene are SGHTA and FQGNSA. This CDR3 is 15 amino acids long. V lost 4 bases to trimming and J lost 4 bases; unmatched junction nucleotides: 6. Measured with immunoSEQ multiplex PCR; TCRdb has only the in-frame clones, and not every one. The data contain 200,000 to 250,000 clones, about 79% of them singletons. The gene calls are TRBV7-2 and TRBJ2-1, with 8 bases matching TRBD1. This TCR derives from a man aged 45 to 65 with active or convalescent COVID-19. Sequencing was carried out using peripheral blood. CDR3 coding DNA: TGTGCCAGCAGCTCAAAACAGGGGGTATACAATGAGCAGTTCTTC. Protein: CASSSKQGVYNEQFF.